Each of the 11 T cell receptor beta chains below was sequenced from the same sample in a study of blood T cell repertoires in COVID-19 (TCRdb year 2020). Library generation was performed with the immunoSEQ multiplex PCR assay. Drawn from immuneACCESS, this table holds only the in-frame rearrangements with V and J called that TCRdb kept. Clones are partly lost; checked studies trace under half to an unresolved V gene and leave the rest unexplained. Across this sample there are around 190,000 clones, with around 83% seen only once. The ten biggest clones cover 1.5% of the sample. Source material: peripheral blood. The receptors shown here come from a human donor in a cohort sampled during active COVID-19.

CDR3 loop: CASRHEPGQNEKLFF. CDR3 bases: TGCGCCAGCAGACACGAACCGGGACAGAATGAAAAACTGTTTTTT. V is TRBV5-1 and J is TRBJ1-4; TRBD1 matches 7 bases. The germline gives CDR1 SGHRS, CDR2 YFSETQ. J was trimmed by 5 bases and V by 5 bases; bases with no gene match: 9. The CDR3 runs 15 residues. The entire variable domain, with the rest obtained from reference TRBV5-1 and TRBJ1-4, is as follows: KAGVTQTPRYLIKTRGQQVTLSCSPISGHRSVSWYQQTPGQGLQFLFEYFSETQRNKGNFPGRFSGRQFSNSRSEMNVSTLELGDSALYLCASRHEPGQNEKLFFGSGTQLSVL.

V gene TRBV7-3 combines with J gene TRBJ2-7, with 7 positions matching TRBD1. The length of the CDR3 is 15 residues. From germline, CDR1 is SGHTA and CDR2 FQGTGA. The junction had 9 bases not matched to a gene; V was cut back by 7 bases and J by 0 bases. The CDR3 nucleotides read TGTGCCAGCACCCTCGACAGGGCCAGCTCCTACGAGCAGTACTTC. Protein product: CASTLDRASSYEQYF.

The J gene is TRBJ2-5, the V gene TRBV5-1; D may be TRBD2 (7 bases). The V gene lost 4 bases and the J gene lost 5 bases, with 18 bases spanning the gap. This CDR3 contains 15 residues. The germline V gene encodes CDR1 SGHRS and CDR2 YFSETQ. CDR3 nucleotides: TGCGCCAGCAGCCTTCGACGCGGGGGCGGGGAGACCCAGTACTTC. It is translated as CASSLRRGGGETQYF. The full variable domain, rest sourced from reference TRBV5-1 and TRBJ2-5, is KAGVTQTPRYLIKTRGQQVTLSCSPISGHRSVSWYQQTPGQGLQFLFEYFSETQRNKGNFPGRFSGRQFSNSRSEMNVSTLELGDSALYLCASSLRRGGGETQYFGPGTRLLVL.

This chain links TRBV7-2 with TRBJ2-1; D gene unclear. Germline CDR1 reads SGHTA; CDR2 reads FQGNSA. The germline V and J ends were trimmed by 1 base and 16 bases, with 23 bases remaining between them. The CDR3 loop spans 15 amino acids. As DNA, the CDR3 is TGTGCCAGCAGCTTAGAGCGCACATACGCGACCCGCGGATTCTTC. The encoded protein is CASSLERTYATRGFF.

The chain joins TRBV10-3 to TRBJ1-1, with a possible D match to TRBD1 (5 bases). Germline assignment: CDR1 ENHRY and CDR2 SYGVKD. This CDR3 has 13 amino acids. Between the trimmed V and J ends, which lost 3 bases and 3 bases, there was a span of 8 bases. The CDR3 sequence is CAISDGRDTEAFF. The CDR3 nucleotides are TGTGCCATCAGTGACGGCAGGGACACTGAAGCTTTCTTT.

The table lists this clone with a few counts. The identical CDR3 is also encoded by other nucleotide sequences in the sample. The CDR3: CASSRGGDTQYF. The CDR3 nucleotides read TGTGCCAGCAGTCGAGGGGGCGATACGCAGTATTTT. The J gene is TRBJ2-3, the V gene TRBV12-3 or TRBV12-4, with 7 bases identical to TRBD1. The V and J ends lost 5 bases and 6 bases, in that order; junction bases with no gene match: 2. This CDR3 spans 12 amino acids.

V is TRBV7-9 and J is TRBJ1-4; 8 positions agree with TRBD1. The CDR3 contains 15 residues. With 5 bases clipped from V and 5 bases from J, the junction kept 7 bases outside the gene matches. Germline V gene lookup returns CDR1 SEHNR and CDR2 FQNEAQ (reference sequence). CDR3 region: CASSVDRGKNEKLFF. CDR3 nucleotides: TGTGCCAGCAGCGTAGACAGGGGTAAAAATGAAAAACTGTTTTTT.

The V and J genes are TRBV6-4 and TRBJ1-1; D gene unclear. V was shortened by 11 bases and J by 1 base, with 17 bases between the two germline ends. Per the germline V gene, CDR1 is MRHNA and CDR2 is SNTAGT. The CDR3 loop spans 14 amino acids. CDR3 sequence: CACKIREGNTEAFF. CDR3 sequence (DNA): TGTGCCTGCAAAATTAGGGAGGGGAACACTGAAGCTTTCTTT.

The chain combines TRBV9 with TRBJ2-7; a possible D gene is TRBD2 (5 bases). The CDR3 contains 17 residues. Germline V CDR1 and CDR2: SGDLS, YYNGEE. V shed 3 bases and J shed 2 bases, with 21 bases lying between them. The CDR3 loop reads CASSAGPERAEPYEQYF. The CDR3 DNA reads TGTGCCAGCAGCGCTGGGCCCGAGAGAGCGGAGCCCTACGAGCAGTACTTC.

This clone was seen only once. This rearrangement joins TRBV7-9 to TRBJ2-7; TRBD1 is a possible D gene (5 bases). Germline lookup yields CDR1 SEHNR and CDR2 FQNEAQ (reference sequence). CDR3 length: 14 residues. Trimming stripped 5 bases from V and 4 bases from J, with 15 bases between. CDR3 DNA sequence: TGTGCCAGCAGCAACTCCAGGGTAGGGTACGAGCAGTACTTC. This sequence encodes CASSNSRVGYEQYF.

This chain connects TRBV11-3 to TRBJ2-3; possible D gene TRBD1, 5 bases. The CDR3 is made up of 12 amino acids. Germline-derived CDR1 and CDR2 are SGHNT and YENEEA. Trimming pared 5 bases from V and 6 bases from J, leaving 9 bases between. This chain's CDR3 is CASSLQGDTQYF. The CDR3 coding sequence is TGTGCCAGCAGCCTCCAGGGCGATACGCAGTATTTT.